What follows are 27 T cell receptor beta chains derived from one specimen sequenced in a study of blood T cell repertoires in COVID-19. Libraries were prepared by immunoSEQ multiplex PCR; TCRdb keeps only in-frame clonotypes and omits some of them. The sample contains around 300,000 clones, 80% to 90% of which appear only once. Sequencing used PBMCs or T cells enriched from blood (not recorded which). All receptors derive from a woman between 18 and 29 years old who had recovered from COVID-19.

The chain is built from TRBV29-1 and TRBJ2-7; 9 nucleotides match TRBD1. The CDR3 spans 11 residues. CDR1 SQVTM and CDR2 ANQGSEA come from the germline V gene. Trimming removed 6 bases from V and 12 bases from J; junction bases left unmatched: 9. The CDR3 region has the DNA TGCAGCGTGGGTGGACAGGGGAGAGCGTACTTC. This encodes CSVGGQGRAYF.

The chain links TRBV30 to TRBJ2-5; 10 bases are shared with TRBD1. The germline V gene encodes CDR1 GTSNPN and CDR2 SVGIG (reference sequence). J was trimmed by 8 bases and V by 0 bases; bases with no gene match: 6. The CDR3 has 14 amino acids. The CDR3 DNA follows: TGTGCCTGGAGTGTTGGGGACAGGGGCATAACCCAGTACTTC. Its translation is CAWSVGDRGITQYF. Using reference TRBV30 and TRBJ2-5 for the parts outside the CDR3, the full variable domain is SQTIHQWPATLVQPVGSPLSLECTVEGTSNPNLYWYRQAAGRGLQLLFYSVGIGQISSEVPQNLSASRPQDRQFILSSKKLLLSDSGFYLCAWSVGDRGITQYFGPGTRLLVL.

J is TRBJ1-2 and V is TRBV5-1, with D possibly TRBD1 on 5 matching bases. The CDR3 consists of 15 residues. V lost 4 bases, J lost 3 bases, and 16 bases lay in between. The germline CDR1 and CDR2 sequences are SGHRS and YFSETQ. The CDR3 nucleotides are TGCGCCAGCAGCCCCGGGTGGGGCCGGGACTATGGCTACACCTTC. Translating gives CASSPGWGRDYGYTF.

CDR3: CASRTPGQRPHSPLHF. The DNA for the CDR3 is TGTGCCAGCAGGACGCCGGGACAGCGACCTCATTCACCCCTCCACTTT. The chain combines TRBV27 with TRBJ1-6; TRBD1 matches 7 bases. CDR1 MNHEY and CDR2 SMNVEV come from the germline V gene (reference sequence). This CDR3 is built from 16 residues. J lost 8 bases, V lost 6 bases, and 13 bases had no gene match.

This clone occurred a few times. The chain has TRBV21-1 and TRBJ2-3; TRBD2 was called by the table and not checked on the DNA. TRBV21-1 corresponds to a pseudogene. The CDR3 length is 15 residues. This CDR3 is CASSKSGGRTDTQYF. The CDR3, as DNA: TGTGCCAGCAGCAAATCCGGGGGTCGCACAGATACGCAGTATTTT.

This clone was recorded a few times. J is TRBJ1-2 and V is TRBV12-3 or TRBV12-4, with 7 bases fitting TRBD1. V lost 7 bases to trimming and J lost 6 bases; unmatched junction nucleotides: 8. This CDR3 comprises 13 residues. The CDR3 DNA reads as TGTGCCAGCACCATGACAGGGTTGAATGGCTACACCTTC. It codes for CASTMTGLNGYTF.

The chain combines TRBV11-2 with TRBJ1-1; D is uncertain. In germline, CDR1 is SGHAT, CDR2 FQNNGV. The V and J ends lost 2 bases and 11 bases respectively, with 9 bases between them. The CDR3 has 11 residues. For the CDR3, the DNA is TGTGCCAGCAGCTTACAGGCCGATGCTTTCTTT. This encodes CASSLQADAFF.

This chain connects TRBV29-1 to TRBJ2-2; 8 positions match TRBD1. The CDR3 totals 13 residues. The germline CDR1 and CDR2 sequences are SQVTM and ANQGSEA. V gave up 6 bases and J gave up 7 bases; unmatched junction bases: 7. The CDR3: CSVRTGLIGELFF. CDR3 nucleotides: TGCAGCGTCAGGACAGGGCTTATCGGGGAGCTGTTTTTT.

The rearrangement joins TRBV5-1 to TRBJ1-1; 7 bases map to TRBD1. Trimming removed 4 bases from V and 6 bases from J; junction bases left unmatched: 6. Per the germline V gene, CDR1 is SGHRS and CDR2 is YFSETQ. The CDR3 runs to 13 residues. CDR3 sequence: CASSRTGDPEAFF. The CDR3 DNA reads as TGCGCCAGCAGCCGAACAGGGGACCCTGAAGCTTTCTTT.

The V and J genes are TRBV10-3 and TRBJ2-3; TRBD2 agrees at 8 bases. Germline V lookup: CDR1 ENHRY, CDR2 SYGVKD. The CDR3 has 14 amino acids. The junction had 4 bases not matched to a gene; V was cut back by 5 bases and J by 3 bases. Here the CDR3 DNA reads TGTGCCATCAGTCTAGCGGGTCATACAGATACGCAGTATTTT. Its protein product is CAISLAGHTDTQYF.

The CDR3 DNA reads as TGTGCCAGCAGCTTAGATTTCGGGGCGGGCGCAGGGGATCTAACAGATACGCAGTATTTT. This sequence encodes CASSLDFGAGAGDLTDTQYF. This sequence joins TRBV11-2 and TRBJ2-3, with a tentative D call TRBD1 (6 bases). The CDR3 is made up of 20 amino acids. V lost 0 bases and J lost 3, with 25 bases in between. Germline loops: CDR1 SGHAT, CDR2 FQNNGV.

V gene TRBV18 combines with J gene TRBJ1-1; 7 nucleotides match TRBD1. Germline-derived CDR1 and CDR2 are KGHSH and LQKENI. This CDR3 has 18 residues. The V gene end was trimmed by 6 bases and the J gene end by 0 bases; junction bases not matched to a gene: 16. Written as DNA, the CDR3 is TGTGCCAGCTCTTACCGGGACAAGGGGGCATTAGTGAACACTGAAGCTTTCTTT. Protein product: CASSYRDKGALVNTEAFF.

The chain is built from TRBV5-8 and TRBJ1-4, with TRBD1 as a possible D gene (5 bases). Between the trimmed V and J ends, which lost 1 base and 7 bases, there was a span of 8 bases. CDR1 is SGHTS, CDR2 YDEGEE, per germline. This CDR3 contains 13 residues. CDR3 bases: TGTGCCAGCAGCTTGCGGGACTTTGAAAAACTGTTTTTT. It codes for CASSLRDFEKLFF.

V usage is TRBV2 and J usage is TRBJ2-7, with 10 bases aligning to TRBD1. Trimming cost V 1 base and J 4 bases; bases outside gene matches: 1. CDR3 length: 14 residues. The germline V gene encodes CDR1 SNHLY and CDR2 FYNNEI. The CDR3 nucleotides are TGTGCCAGCAGTGAAGAGGGACAGGGGTACGAGCAGTACTTC. As protein: CASSEEGQGYEQYF.

The chain employs TRBV19 and TRBJ2-1; TRBD2 might be the D (6 bases). The V end was cut by 4 bases, the J end by 2 bases, with 24 bases between. The CDR3 is made up of 19 amino acids. Germline V lookup: CDR1 LNHDA, CDR2 SQIVND (reference sequence). The CDR3 bases are TGTGCCAGTAGTACCAACATCGGGGGAATGGGCAGTACCTACAATGAGCAGTTCTTC. It codes for CASSTNIGGMGSTYNEQFF.

The gene calls are TRBV5-1 and TRBJ1-1, with 8 nucleotides matching TRBD1. Germline CDR1 and CDR2: SGHRS and YFSETQ. V lost 4 bases and J lost 3; bases outside the gene matches: 2. This CDR3 has 13 amino acids. The CDR3 here is CASSATGDTEAFF. Written as DNA, the CDR3 is TGCGCCAGCAGCGCGACAGGGGACACTGAAGCTTTCTTT.

This clone appeared once. The chain has TRBV12-3 or TRBV12-4 and TRBJ1-2; a weak D match, TRBD1 (5 bases). This CDR3 has 11 residues. Trimming left V 7 bases short and J 4 bases short, with 7 bases between. The DNA of the CDR3 is TGTGCCAGCAAGGGGCCCTATGGCTACACCTTC. Protein product: CASKGPYGYTF.

The rearrangement links TRBV3-1 (or the pseudogene TRBV3-2) to TRBJ1-2; the D gene is possibly TRBD1 (5 bases). This CDR3 is 15 amino acids long. Germline V gene data show CDR1 as LGHDT and CDR2 as YNNKEL (reference sequence). The V gene lost 1 base and the J gene lost 1 base, with 10 bases spanning the gap. The DNA of the CDR3 is TGTGCCAGCAGCCAAGTAGGAGACAGTAACTATGGCTACACCTTC. Its translation is CASSQVGDSNYGYTF.

The chain recombines TRBV5-8 with TRBJ1-2, with D perhaps matching TRBD1 (6 bases). The length of the CDR3 is 15 residues. V was trimmed by 0 bases and J by 3 bases, leaving 12 bases between them. Per germline, CDR1 SGHTS and CDR2 YDEGEE. The CDR3 protein is CASSLGQAWDYGYTF. CDR3 DNA sequence: TGTGCCAGCAGCTTGGGACAGGCCTGGGACTATGGCTACACCTTC.

The J gene is TRBJ1-1, the V gene TRBV6-4; TRBD1 might be the D (6 bases). V was cut by 4 bases and J by 4 bases, with 16 bases left in between. Germline CDR1 MRHNA, CDR2 SNTAGT. This CDR3 has 15 amino acids. This CDR3 reads CASSASSGGATEAFF. In nucleotides, the CDR3 is TGTGCCAGCAGTGCCTCATCGGGGGGCGCCACTGAAGCTTTCTTT.

The V gene is TRBV11-3, the J gene TRBJ2-5; D possibly corresponds to TRBD2 (5 bases). Trimming cost V 5 bases and J 5 bases, with 12 bases left between them. In germline, CDR1 is SGHNT, CDR2 YENEEA. The CDR3 consists of 13 residues. The CDR3 loop is CASSPGSGETQYF. CDR3 DNA: TGTGCCAGCAGCCCGGGGTCTGGTGAGACCCAGTACTTC.

This chain joins TRBV27 and TRBJ1-1, with 8 bases fitting TRBD1. CDR3 length: 13 residues. Trimming took 3 bases from V and 3 from J; bases not matched to a gene: 0. Germline V gene lookup returns CDR1 MNHEY and CDR2 SMNVEV (reference sequence). The chain's CDR3 is CASSLTGDTEAFF. The CDR3 DNA is TGTGCCAGCAGTTTGACAGGGGACACTGAAGCTTTCTTT.

V usage is TRBV2 and J usage is TRBJ1-5; D remains ambiguous. CDR3 length equals 13 residues. The germline gives CDR1 SNHLY, CDR2 FYNNEI. V was pared by 7 bases and J by 4 bases, with 11 bases between. CDR3 in DNA: TGTGCCAGCAAGTGGCTCGGGAATCAGCCCCAGCATTTT. As protein: CASKWLGNQPQHF.

The chain uses TRBV13 and TRBJ2-1; 9 bases line up with TRBD2. The germline CDR1 and CDR2 sequences are PRHDT and FYEKMQ (reference sequence). V shed 4 bases and J 4 bases; nucleotides not matched to a gene: 5. The CDR3 sequence is 15 residues long. In nucleotides, the CDR3 is TGTGCCAGCAGCTCCCCGGGACTAGCATACAATGAGCAGTTCTTC. Its translation is CASSSPGLAYNEQFF.

The rearrangement joins TRBV14 to TRBJ1-6, with 8 bases lining up with TRBD1. The CDR3 length is 13 residues. Germline loops: CDR1 SGHDN, CDR2 FVKESK. V lost 9 bases to trimming and J lost 7 bases; unmatched junction nucleotides: 5. The DNA for the CDR3 is TGTGCCAGAATCCAGGGGGCGAATTCACCCCTCCACTTT. Its translation is CARIQGANSPLHF.

The chain employs TRBV5-4 and TRBJ1-2; the D is unclear. The CDR3 has 15 residues. The V end was cut by 0 bases, the J end by 8 bases, with 17 bases between. CDR1 is SGHNT and CDR2 is YYREEE in the germline V gene (reference sequence). The CDR3 sequence is CASSLVEAGSGGYTF. CDR3 in DNA: TGTGCCAGCAGCTTGGTAGAGGCCGGGTCGGGGGGCTACACCTTC.

The rearrangement uses TRBV4-1 and TRBJ1-1, with D hard to call. Germline-derived CDR1 and CDR2 are MGHRA and YSYEKL. The CDR3 has 14 residues. The V end lost 3 bases, the J end lost 6 bases, and 14 bases lay between the germline ends. CDR3 in amino acids: CASSHASGSPEAFF. The CDR3 DNA reads as TGCGCCAGCAGCCATGCTTCCGGTTCTCCTGAAGCTTTCTTT.